This T cell receptor beta chain was profiled in a study of CD8 T cells in Susac syndrome. TCR beta sequences were obtained from blood CD8+ and CD4+ T cells. Healthy donors acted as controls, with matching for age and sex. The TEMRA cells underwent FACS enrichment, while the CD8+ and CD4+ T cells underwent negative isolation. Looked up from germline, CDR1 is SQVTM and CDR2 is ANQGSEA. Unmatched junction bases numbered 5, after V lost 4 bases and J lost 5 bases. The CDR3 loop spans 13 amino acids. With random hexamers, 0.5 to 1 ug RNA was reverse transcribed. By means of immunoSEQ multiplex PCR, TCR beta CDR3 spanning 54 Vbeta and 13 Jbeta underwent amplification. Each CDR3 protein gets one entry after TCRdb re-called the immunoSEQ multiplex PCR reads with MiXCR. Among about 190,000 distinct CDR3 sequences listed, roughly 94% were seen once.

The receptor comes from a human donor in good health. The chain links TRBV29-1 to TRBJ2-1, with TRBD1 matching 7 bases. The source material was CD4+ T cells from PBMCs. CDR3 amino acids: CSVAPGTDNEQFF. The CDR3 DNA reads TGCAGCGTTGCTCCCGGGACAGACAATGAGCAGTTCTTC.